The entry below gives a single TCR beta chain sequence along with its context. The target of this receptor is not known. Within one base of it there is no much larger clone, and no base qualities were kept. This specimen belongs to a study of blood T cell repertoires in COVID-19 (TCRdb year 2020). In terms of the full investigation: Samples from collaborators originated in the United States, Italy and Spain and spanned both the acute and convalescent phases of COVID-19. The prospective study material was composed of cDNA or gDNA derived from T cells, B-cell-depleted T cells, or PBMCs. Subjects who had been exposed to COVID-19, were actively infected with it, or had recovered from it provided the deeply sampled blood TCRbeta repertoires that made up the dataset. The repertoires were released in a freely available public database meant as a resource for research on the immune response to SARS-CoV-2. Samples came from the ongoing ImmuneRACE study (first 160 participants) plus 1,254 subjects from 6 global collaborators. Sample metadata almost always included a de-identified subject ID, COVID-19 status, age in years and sex. Where available, HLA class I and class II types were taken from metadata supplied by the sample provider and were not determined by assay-based typing. What the work shows at the level of the full study, not this receptor alone: The amount of clinical and demographic metadata varied by source and participant and was provided uncurated.

At one collaborating source in Seattle, patients were enrolled during active infection and were followed longitudinally through the course of disease. Each collaborating institution followed its own protocols to collect whole blood in K2EDTA tubes. For TCRbeta analysis, collaborators shipped samples in one of three forms: frozen whole blood, isolated PBMCs, or DNA extracted from either of those sample types. The immunoSEQ Assay, a bias-controlled multiplex PCR, was used to amplify TCRbeta CDR3 regions from genomic DNA. As for how the authors treated the data: The number of nucleated cells in each sample was estimated from the amplification of reference gene primers within the assay. To quantify the absolute abundance of each unique TCRbeta CDR3 rearrangement, sequence reads were collapsed and filtered. For each sample, productive Simpson clonality was calculated by taking the square root of Simpson's diversity index across productive rearrangements. What TCRdb holds here is the immuneACCESS table cut down to in-frame rearrangements. Part of the clones is not present; checked against another copy, under half of the missing clones reflect an unresolved V gene, and the others are unexplained. That table gives V, J and clone size, and the DNA gave D and trimming. This sample has around 150,000 clones in its table, and about 90% of those were observed once. 4.8% of the sample lies in the top ten.

For CDR1 and CDR2, the germline V gene lists SGHAT and FQNNGV. V loses 3 bases, J loses 0 bases, and the germline ends lie 9 bases apart. Spanning cysteine to phenylalanine, the CDR3 consists of 14 amino acids. The entry retains the CDR3 DNA only, 42 bases that are in frame from base 1. The sequenced sample consisted of peripheral blood. The origin of this receptor is a man aged 30 to 39 with COVID-19, enrolled during active disease. The chain uses TRBV11-2 and TRBJ2-7; tentative D gene TRBD1, with 7 bases matching. The sequenced DNA: TGTGCCAGCAGCTTGCGGGACAGCTCCTACGAGCAGTACTTC. The resulting protein is CASSLRDSSYEQYF.